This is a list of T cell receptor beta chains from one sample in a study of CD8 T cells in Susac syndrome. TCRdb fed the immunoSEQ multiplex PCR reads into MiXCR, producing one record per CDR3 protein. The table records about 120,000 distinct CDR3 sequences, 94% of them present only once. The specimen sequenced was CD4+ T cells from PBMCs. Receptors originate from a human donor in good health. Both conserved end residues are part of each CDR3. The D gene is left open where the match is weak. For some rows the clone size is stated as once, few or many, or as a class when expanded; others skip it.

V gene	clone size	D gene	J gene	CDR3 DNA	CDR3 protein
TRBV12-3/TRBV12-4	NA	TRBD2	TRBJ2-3	TGTGCCAGCAGCAAAACTAGCGGGGGGGGGAGAGATACGCAGTATTTT	CASSKTSGGGRDTQYF
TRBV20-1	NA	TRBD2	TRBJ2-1	TGCAGTGCTAGAGACGTAGTAGCGGGTATCTACAATGAGCAGTTCTTC	CSARDVVAGIYNEQFF
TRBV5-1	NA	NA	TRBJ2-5	TGCGCCAGCAGCACACCACCCGAAGAGACCCAGTACTTC	CASSTPPEETQYF
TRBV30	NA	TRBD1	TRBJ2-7	TGTGCCTGGAACTACAGGGGAAGTGGCGAGCAGTACTTC	CAWNYRGSGEQYF
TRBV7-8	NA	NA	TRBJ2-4	TGTGCCAGCAGCTCTGGAAAAAGCGTAGACAAAAACATTCAGTACTTC	CASSSGKSVDKNIQYF
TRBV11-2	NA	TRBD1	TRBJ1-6	TGTGCCAGCAGCACGGGACAGGGGGATTATTCACCCCTCCACTTT	CASSTGQGDYSPLHF
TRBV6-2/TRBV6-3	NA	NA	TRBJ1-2	TGTGCCAGCAGTCATCAGGTGCCCGGCTACACCTTC	CASSHQVPGYTF
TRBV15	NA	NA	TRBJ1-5	TGTGCCACCAGCAGAGACGGTAATTCGGGCAATCAGCCCCAGCATTTT	CATSRDGNSGNQPQHF
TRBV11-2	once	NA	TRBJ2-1	TGTGCCAGCAGCTCCCTTGGGGCCTACAATGAGCAGTTCTTC	CASSSLGAYNEQFF
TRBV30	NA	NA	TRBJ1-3	TGTGCCTGGACGTTCGAGGGCAGGTCTGGAAACACCATATATTTT	CAWTFEGRSGNTIYF
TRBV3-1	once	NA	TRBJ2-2	TGTGCCAGCAGCCTACTACTCCACGGGGGAGCCGGGGAGCTGTTTTTT	CASSLLLHGGAGELFF
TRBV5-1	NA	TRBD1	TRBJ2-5	TGCGCCAGCAGCCCGGGACAGGGGACTGAAGAGACCCAGTACTTC	CASSPGQGTEETQYF
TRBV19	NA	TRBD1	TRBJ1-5	TGTGCCAGTAGTTCACAGGGGTCCGGTCAGCCCCAGCATTTT	CASSSQGSGQPQHF
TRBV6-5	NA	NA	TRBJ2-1	TGTGCCAGCAGTTACGATAGGGGGAGGTGGGGGAATGAGCAGTTCTTC	CASSYDRGRWGNEQFF
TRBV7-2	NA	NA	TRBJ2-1	TGTGCCAGCAGCTTAGAAAGAGGCAGCTACAATGAGCAGTTCTTC	CASSLERGSYNEQFF
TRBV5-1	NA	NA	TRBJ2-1	TGCGCCAGCAGCAGGGACCAGAACAATGAGCAGTTCTTC	CASSRDQNNEQFF
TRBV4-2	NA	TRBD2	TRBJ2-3	TGTGCCAGCAGCCATGTTACCCCGACTAGCGGGTTGGCAGATACGCAGTATTTT	CASSHVTPTSGLADTQYF
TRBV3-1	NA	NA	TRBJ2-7	TGTGCCAGCAGCCAGGCCGGGACCGCCTACGAGCAGTACTTC	CASSQAGTAYEQYF
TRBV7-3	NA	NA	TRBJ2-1	TGTGCCAGCAGCTTACGGGGTGGGGAGTACAATGAGCAGTTCTTC	CASSLRGGEYNEQFF
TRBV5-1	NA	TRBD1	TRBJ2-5	TGCGCCAGCAGTTACAGGCAGGGGGCTACAGAGACCCAGTACTTC	CASSYRQGATETQYF
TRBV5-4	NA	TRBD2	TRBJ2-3	TGTGCCAGCAGCCCGAGACTAGCGGGAAAGGACCTCCGAAGGACAGATACGCAGTATTTT	CASSPRLAGKDLRRTDTQYF
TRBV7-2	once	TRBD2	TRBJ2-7	TGTGCCAGCAGCTTAGCGGCGGGAGGTGCCTACGAGCAGTACTTC	CASSLAAGGAYEQYF
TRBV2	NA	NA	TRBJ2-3	TGTGCCAGTCGAAGGGGACCAGCGACAGATACGCAGTATTTT	CASRRGPATDTQYF
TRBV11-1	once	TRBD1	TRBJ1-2	TGTGCCAGCAGCGGACAGGGGACCTATGGCTACACCTTC	CASSGQGTYGYTF
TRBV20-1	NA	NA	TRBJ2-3	TGCAGTGCCCAGGGGATGGCAGGACCAGATACGCAGTATTTT	CSAQGMAGPDTQYF
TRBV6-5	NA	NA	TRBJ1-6	TGTGCCAGCAGTTCCTATCGGACAGCGACAATAAGTTCACCCCTCCACTTT	CASSSYRTATISSPLHF
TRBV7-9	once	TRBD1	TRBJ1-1	TGTGCCAGCAGCCGCGGGACAGGGGGGCACACTGAAGCTTTCTTT	CASSRGTGGHTEAFF
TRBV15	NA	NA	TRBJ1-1	TGTGCCACCAGCAGAGATAAGGTGAACACTGAAGCTTTCTTT	CATSRDKVNTEAFF
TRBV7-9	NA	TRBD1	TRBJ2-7	TGTGCCAGCGACCGACAGGGGACTGAGCAGTACTTC	CASDRQGTEQYF
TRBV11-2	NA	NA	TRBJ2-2	TGTGCCAGCAGCTTAGGAAGGGGTGCCGGGGAGCTGTTTTTT	CASSLGRGAGELFF
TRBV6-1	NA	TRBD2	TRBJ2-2	TGTGCCAGCAGTACCTTTAGCGGGAGGGACCGGAACACCGGGGAGCTGTTTTTT	CASSTFSGRDRNTGELFF
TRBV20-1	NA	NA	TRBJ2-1	TGCAGTGCTAGAGACTACGACTGGGACCCAACCAATGAGCAGTTCTTC	CSARDYDWDPTNEQFF
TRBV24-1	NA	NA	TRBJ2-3	TGTGCCACCAGTGTGGGGGAGAATTACGATACGCAGTATTTT	CATSVGENYDTQYF
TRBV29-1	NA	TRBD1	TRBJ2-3	TGCAGCGTAAGGGACAGGGTGTCAGATACGCAGTATTTT	CSVRDRVSDTQYF
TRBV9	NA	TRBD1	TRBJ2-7	TGTGCCAGCAGCCCCCGAGGACAGGGTACCGAGCAGTACTTC	CASSPRGQGTEQYF
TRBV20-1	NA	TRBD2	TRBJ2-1	TGCAGTGCTGCCCCGGGACTAGCGGGCCACAATGAGCAGTTCTTC	CSAAPGLAGHNEQFF
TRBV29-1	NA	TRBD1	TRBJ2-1	TGCAGCGCCCAGGGACAGGGGTACAATGAGCAGTTCTTC	CSAQGQGYNEQFF
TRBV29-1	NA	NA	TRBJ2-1	TGCAGCGCGGGGCTAAGTGACAATGAGCAGTTCTTC	CSAGLSDNEQFF
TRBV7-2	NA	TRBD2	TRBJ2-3	TGTGCCAGCAGCTCGTCTAGCGGGAGAGGCTCAGATACGCAGTATTTT	CASSSSSGRGSDTQYF
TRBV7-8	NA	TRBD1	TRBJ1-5	TGTGCCAGCAGCTTAGCCTCGACAGGGAATCAGCCCCAGCATTTT	CASSLASTGNQPQHF
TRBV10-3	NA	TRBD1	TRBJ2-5	TGTGCCATCAGTGGGGGACAGGGGGCCGCCCAAGAGACCCAGTACTTC	CAISGGQGAAQETQYF
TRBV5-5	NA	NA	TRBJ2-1	TGTGCCAGCAGCTTCTTGATCGGCGGCTCGACGAATGAGCAGTTCTTC	CASSFLIGGSTNEQFF
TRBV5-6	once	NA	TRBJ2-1	TGTGCCAGCACCCACCAGGGCAATGAGCAGTTCTTC	CASTHQGNEQFF
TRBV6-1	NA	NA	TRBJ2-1	TGTGCCAGCAGTGAATCGAAAGACAATGAGCAGTTCTTC	CASSESKDNEQFF
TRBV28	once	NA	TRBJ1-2	TGTGCCAGCAGTACGACAGATGGCTACACCTTC	CASSTTDGYTF
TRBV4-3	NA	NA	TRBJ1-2	TGCGCCAGCAGCCAAGATCTGGTTCCCAGGAAGTATGGCTACACCTTC	CASSQDLVPRKYGYTF